The present TCR beta chain was sequenced within a study of T cells expressing NK-cell markers (dated by TCRdb to the early 2020s). Background on the whole study: Three sorted T-cell subsets (CD3+CD56+NKG2C+, CD3+CD56+NKG2C- and CD3+CD56-NKG2C+) from several donors had their TCR beta-chain repertoires profiled. Of the eight sequenced donors, seven were found to be HCMV-seropositive and one was found to be HCMV-seronegative. The study sequenced eight donors, all healthy volunteers chosen at random: three men and five women. The libraries were sequenced on Illumina HiSeq 2000/2500, MiSeq or NextSeq, producing 2 x 150 bp reads. Paper-wide results and their limitations: It remained unclear whether the expanded NKG2C-expressing T cell clones were specific for HCMV antigens. Those dominant clonotypes were again the most abundant among CD3+CD56-NKG2C+ cells in a handful of donors, at about 28.3-65%. In several donors, the dominant CD3+CD56+NKG2C+ clonotypes ranked among the top 10 CD8+ clonotypes, making up about 1.0-7.5% of CD8+ T cells.

The germline V gene encodes CDR1 DFQATT and CDR2 SNEGSKA (reference sequence). The CDR3 numbers 15 residues from cysteine through phenylalanine. A DNA sequence was not provided. To determine HCMV serostatus, a commercial ELISA kit was used to detect HCMV-specific IgG in serum. Ficoll density gradient centrifugation was used to isolate peripheral blood mononuclear cells from blood. Regarding this clonotype: Its antigen is unknown.

Sequenced using an Illumina HiSeq 2000. 5'RACE template switching, by which a universal primer site and unique molecular identifiers were added, was used to make TCR beta cDNA libraries. cDNA synthesis was primed from the TCR beta constant segment and was followed by two successive PCR amplification steps. The paper's data handling went like this. MIGEC was used to demultiplex reads and group the reads by UMI, and MiTCR was used to assemble and quantify clonotypes. To exclude erroneous sequences, only TCR cDNA sequences supported by at least two reads were retained. The tcR package was used for downstream repertoire analysis, with clonotypes matched between fractions based on CDR3 nucleotide sequence plus V segment. Antigen specificity was annotated against VDJdb with VDJmatch, allowing one amino acid substitution in CDR3. Once TCRdb had reprocessed the reads, it stored one entry per CDR3 protein sequence and supplied no DNA. For this entry, the V and J calls and clone size follow TCRdb and not the study's own pipeline. This sample's table lists hundreds of thousands of distinct CDR3 sequences. Roughly 4.2% of the sample comes from the top ten.

The chain is made from TRBV20-1 and TRBJ2-2. This TCR came from a woman aged 18 to 75 in good health. The sequenced sample was blood T cells: a sorted CD56 or NKG2C T cell subset, CD4+ or CD8+ T cells, or bulk PBMC T cells (not recorded which). The CDR3 in this case is CSARDASGNVGELFF.